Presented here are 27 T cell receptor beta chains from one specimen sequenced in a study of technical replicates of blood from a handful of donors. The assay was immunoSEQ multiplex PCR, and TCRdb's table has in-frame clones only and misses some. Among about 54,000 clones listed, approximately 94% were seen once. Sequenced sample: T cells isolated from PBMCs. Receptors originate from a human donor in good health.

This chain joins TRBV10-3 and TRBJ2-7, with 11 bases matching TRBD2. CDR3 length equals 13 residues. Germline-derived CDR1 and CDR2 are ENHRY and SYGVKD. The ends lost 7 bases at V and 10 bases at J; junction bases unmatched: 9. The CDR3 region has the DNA TGTGCCATCATGGAGACTAGCGGGGACAGTCAGTACTTC. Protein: CAIMETSGDSQYF.

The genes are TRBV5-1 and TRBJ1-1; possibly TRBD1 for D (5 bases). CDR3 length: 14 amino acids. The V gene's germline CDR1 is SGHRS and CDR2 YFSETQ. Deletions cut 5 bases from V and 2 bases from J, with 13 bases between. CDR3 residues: CASSFGDSNTEAFF. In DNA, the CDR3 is TGCGCCAGCAGTTTTGGAGACAGCAACACTGAAGCTTTCTTT.

This CDR3 is CATMQGALGEKLFF. In DNA, the CDR3 is TGTGCCACCATGCAGGGGGCGCTTGGTGAAAAACTGTTTTTT. The rearrangement joins TRBV15 to TRBJ1-4, with 8 bases lining up with TRBD1. The CDR3 length is 14 residues. J was trimmed by 7 bases and V by 7 bases; bases with no gene match: 8. Germline values: CDR1 LNHNV, CDR2 YYDKDF (reference sequence).

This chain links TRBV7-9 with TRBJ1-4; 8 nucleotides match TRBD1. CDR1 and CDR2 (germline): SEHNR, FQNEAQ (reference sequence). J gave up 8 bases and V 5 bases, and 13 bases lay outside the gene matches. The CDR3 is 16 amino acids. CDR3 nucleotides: TGTGCCAGCAGCCTCTTCGAAGGGACAGGTCGCGAAAAACTGTTTTTT. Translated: CASSLFEGTGREKLFF.

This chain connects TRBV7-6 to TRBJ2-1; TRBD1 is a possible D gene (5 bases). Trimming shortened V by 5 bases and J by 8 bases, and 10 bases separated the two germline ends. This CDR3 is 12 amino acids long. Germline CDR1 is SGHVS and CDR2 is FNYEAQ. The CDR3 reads CASSHRQYEQFF. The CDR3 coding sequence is TGTGCCAGCAGCCACCGACAGTATGAGCAGTTCTTC.

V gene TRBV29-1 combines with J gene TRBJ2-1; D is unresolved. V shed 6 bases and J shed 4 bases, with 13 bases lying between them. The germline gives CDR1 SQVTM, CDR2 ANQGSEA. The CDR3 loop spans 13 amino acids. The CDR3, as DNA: TGCAGCGTCAGACTGGTACGATACAATGAGCAGTTCTTC. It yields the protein CSVRLVRYNEQFF.

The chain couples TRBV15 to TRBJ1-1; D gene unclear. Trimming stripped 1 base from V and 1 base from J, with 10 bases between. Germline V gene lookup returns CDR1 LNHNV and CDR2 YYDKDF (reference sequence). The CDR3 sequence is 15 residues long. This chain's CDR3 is CATSRAPKRNTEAFF. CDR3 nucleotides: TGTGCCACCAGCAGAGCCCCCAAGCGGAACACTGAAGCTTTCTTT.

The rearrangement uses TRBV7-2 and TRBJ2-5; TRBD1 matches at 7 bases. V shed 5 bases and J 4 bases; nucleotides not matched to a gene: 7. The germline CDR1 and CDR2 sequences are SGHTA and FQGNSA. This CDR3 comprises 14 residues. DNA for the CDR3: TGTGCCAGCAGCCCATGGACAGGTTCAGAGACCCAGTACTTC. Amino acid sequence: CASSPWTGSETQYF.

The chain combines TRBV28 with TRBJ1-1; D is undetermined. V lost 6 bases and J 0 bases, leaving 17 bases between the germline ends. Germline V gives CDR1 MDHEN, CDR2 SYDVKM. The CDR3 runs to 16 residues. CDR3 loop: CASSNDARYMNTEAFF. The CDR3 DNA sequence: TGTGCCAGCAGCAACGATGCCAGATACATGAACACTGAAGCTTTCTTT.

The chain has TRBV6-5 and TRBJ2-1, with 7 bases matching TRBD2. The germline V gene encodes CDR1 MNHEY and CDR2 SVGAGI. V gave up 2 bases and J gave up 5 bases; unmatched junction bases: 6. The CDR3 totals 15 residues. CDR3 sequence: CASSYIASGNNEQFF. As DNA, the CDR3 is TGTGCCAGCAGTTACATCGCTAGCGGAAACAATGAGCAGTTCTTC.

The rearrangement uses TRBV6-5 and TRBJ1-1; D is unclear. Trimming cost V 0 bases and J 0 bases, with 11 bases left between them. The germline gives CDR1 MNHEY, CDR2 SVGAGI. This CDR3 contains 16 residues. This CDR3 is CASSYSGDTLNTEAFF. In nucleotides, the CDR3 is TGTGCCAGCAGTTACTCGGGAGACACCTTGAACACTGAAGCTTTCTTT.

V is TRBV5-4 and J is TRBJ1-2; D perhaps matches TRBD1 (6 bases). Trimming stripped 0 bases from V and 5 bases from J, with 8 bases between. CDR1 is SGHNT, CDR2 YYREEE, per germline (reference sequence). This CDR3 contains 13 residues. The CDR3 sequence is CASSLDREYGYTF. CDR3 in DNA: TGTGCCAGCAGCTTGGACAGGGAGTATGGCTACACCTTC.

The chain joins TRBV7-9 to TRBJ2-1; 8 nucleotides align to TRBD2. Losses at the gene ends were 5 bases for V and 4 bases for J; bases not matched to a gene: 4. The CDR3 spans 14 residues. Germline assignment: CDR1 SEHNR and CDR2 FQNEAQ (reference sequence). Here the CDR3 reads CASSQREWYNEQFF. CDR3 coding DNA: TGTGCCAGCAGCCAGCGGGAGTGGTACAATGAGCAGTTCTTC.

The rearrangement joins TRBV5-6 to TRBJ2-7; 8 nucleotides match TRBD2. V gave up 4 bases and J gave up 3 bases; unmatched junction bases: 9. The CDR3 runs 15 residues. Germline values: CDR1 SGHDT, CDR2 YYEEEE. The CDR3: CASSAGLAGLYEQYF. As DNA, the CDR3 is TGTGCCAGCAGCGCAGGACTAGCCGGCCTCTACGAGCAGTACTTC.

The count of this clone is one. The CDR3 DNA follows: TGTGCCAGCAGCTTCGGCGCTAGCGGGGGTTACGAGCAGTACTTC. This sequence encodes CASSFGASGGYEQYF. V and J are TRBV5-6 and TRBJ2-7, with 10 bases identical to TRBD2. With V trimmed by 2 bases and J by 4 bases, 6 bases remained unmatched. Germline CDR1 and CDR2: SGHDT and YYEEEE. The CDR3 has 15 amino acids.

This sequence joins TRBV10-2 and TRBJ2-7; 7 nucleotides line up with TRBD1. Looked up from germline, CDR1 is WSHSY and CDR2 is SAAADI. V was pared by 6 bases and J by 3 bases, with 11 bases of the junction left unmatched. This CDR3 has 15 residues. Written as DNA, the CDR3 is TGCGCCAGCAGCAAGGGACAGAATCACCGCTACGAGCAGTACTTC. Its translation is CASSKGQNHRYEQYF.

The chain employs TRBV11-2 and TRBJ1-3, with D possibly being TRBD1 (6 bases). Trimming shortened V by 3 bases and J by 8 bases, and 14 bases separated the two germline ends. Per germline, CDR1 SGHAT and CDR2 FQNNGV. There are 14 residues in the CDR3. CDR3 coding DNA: TGTGCCAGCAGCTTGACAGGTGGCGGAGACACCATATATTTT. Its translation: CASSLTGGGDTIYF. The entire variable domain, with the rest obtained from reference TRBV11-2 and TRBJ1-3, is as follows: EAGVAQSPRYKIIEKRQSVAFWCNPISGHATLYWYQQILGQGPKLLIQFQNNGVVDDSQLPKDRFSAERLKGVDSTLKIQPAKLEDSAVYLCASSLTGGGDTIYFGEGSWLTVV.

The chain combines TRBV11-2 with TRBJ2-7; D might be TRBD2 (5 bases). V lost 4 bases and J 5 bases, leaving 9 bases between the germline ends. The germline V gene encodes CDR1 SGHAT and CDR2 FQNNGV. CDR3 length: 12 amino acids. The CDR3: CASSSGLNEQYF. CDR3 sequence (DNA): TGTGCCAGCAGCTCTGGACTGAACGAGCAGTACTTC.

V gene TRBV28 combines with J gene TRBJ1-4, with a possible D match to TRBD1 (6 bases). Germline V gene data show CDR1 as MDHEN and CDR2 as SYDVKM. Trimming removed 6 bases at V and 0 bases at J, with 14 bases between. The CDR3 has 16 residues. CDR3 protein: CASRTSGAPTNEKLFF. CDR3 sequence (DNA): TGTGCCAGCAGAACATCAGGGGCCCCAACTAATGAAAAACTGTTTTTT. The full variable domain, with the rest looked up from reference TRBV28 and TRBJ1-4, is DVKVTQSSRYLVKRTGEKVFLECVQDMDHENMFWYRQDPGLGLRLIYFSYDVKMKEKGDIPEGYSVSREKKERFSLILESASTNQTSMYLCASRTSGAPTNEKLFFGSGTQLSVL.

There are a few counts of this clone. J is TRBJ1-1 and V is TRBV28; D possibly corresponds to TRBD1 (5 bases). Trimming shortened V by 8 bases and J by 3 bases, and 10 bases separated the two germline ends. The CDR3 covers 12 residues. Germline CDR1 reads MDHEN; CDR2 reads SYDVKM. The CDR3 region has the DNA TGTGCCAGCCTCGACAGTTACACTGAAGCTTTCTTT. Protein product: CASLDSYTEAFF.

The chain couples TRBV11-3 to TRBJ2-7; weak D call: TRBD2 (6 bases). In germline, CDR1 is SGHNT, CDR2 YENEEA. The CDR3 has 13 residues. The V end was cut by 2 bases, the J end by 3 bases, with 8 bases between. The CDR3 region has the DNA TGTGCCAGCAGCTTACAGGGAGGCTACGAGCAGTACTTC. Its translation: CASSLQGGYEQYF.

CDR3 sequence: CASSDRRQMNTEAFF. The CDR3 DNA reads TGTGCCAGCAGCGACCGGCGACAAATGAACACTGAAGCTTTCTTT. The chain is built from TRBV11-1 and TRBJ1-1, with no clear D. The CDR3 spans 15 residues. Germline values: CDR1 SGHAT, CDR2 FQDESV (reference sequence). With 5 bases removed from V and 0 bases from J, the gap between germline ends came to 13 bases.

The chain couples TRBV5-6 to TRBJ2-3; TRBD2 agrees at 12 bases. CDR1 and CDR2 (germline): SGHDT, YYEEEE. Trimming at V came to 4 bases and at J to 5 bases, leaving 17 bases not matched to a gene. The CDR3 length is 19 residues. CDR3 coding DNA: TGTGCCAGCAGCCCGGCCGGACTAGCGGGGCTTCCGAAAAAAGATACGCAGTATTTT. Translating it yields CASSPAGLAGLPKKDTQYF.

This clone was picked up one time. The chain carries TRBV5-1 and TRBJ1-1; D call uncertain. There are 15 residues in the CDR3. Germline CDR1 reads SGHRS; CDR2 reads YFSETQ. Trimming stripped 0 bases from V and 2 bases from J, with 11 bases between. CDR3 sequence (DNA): TGCGCCAGCAGCTTGGCCTTGAACGGTAACACTGAAGCTTTCTTT. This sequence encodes CASSLALNGNTEAFF.

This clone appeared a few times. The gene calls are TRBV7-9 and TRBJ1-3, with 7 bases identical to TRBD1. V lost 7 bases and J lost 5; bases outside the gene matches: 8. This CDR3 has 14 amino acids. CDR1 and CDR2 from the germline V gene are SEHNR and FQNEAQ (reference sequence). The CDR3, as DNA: TGTGCCAGCACCCCGCTACAGGGGAGAAACACCATATATTTT. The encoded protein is CASTPLQGRNTIYF.

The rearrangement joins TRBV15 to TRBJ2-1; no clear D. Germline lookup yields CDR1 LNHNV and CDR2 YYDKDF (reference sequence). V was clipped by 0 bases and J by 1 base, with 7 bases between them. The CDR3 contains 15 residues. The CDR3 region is CATSRDGRSYNEQFF. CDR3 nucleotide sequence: TGTGCCACCAGCAGAGATGGGCGTTCCTACAATGAGCAGTTCTTC.

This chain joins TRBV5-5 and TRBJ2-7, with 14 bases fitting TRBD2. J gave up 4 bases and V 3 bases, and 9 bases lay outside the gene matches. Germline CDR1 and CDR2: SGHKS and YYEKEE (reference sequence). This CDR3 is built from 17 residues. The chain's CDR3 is CASSSPGTSGRGYEQYF. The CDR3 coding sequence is TGTGCCAGCAGCTCCCCTGGGACTAGCGGGAGAGGGTACGAGCAGTACTTC.